Described below is a single TCR beta chain sequence and its context. Its antigen is unidentified. There are 15 residues in the CDR3. Deletions cut 1 base from V and 5 bases from J, with 16 bases between. Germline V CDR1 and CDR2: SGHRS, YFSETQ. The sample belongs to a study of shared clonotypes between healthy human individuals. For the study at large: Each donor's CD4 naive and CD4 memory cells filled three plates apiece, CD8 naive two, and CD8 memory one.

A CD45RA-negative memory subset and a CD45RA+ naive subset were separated from the CD4+ cells. Repertoires were generated with immunoSEQ multiplex PCR, while TCRdb's copy carries only in-frame clones and drops some. The sample consists of approximately 620,000 clones, almost 97% of them appearing once. Study-wide results and caveats: Sequencing depth was predicted to influence how clonotypes are shared among donors. Rarefaction showed that sequencing of sorted subsets was incomplete (despite large depth).

This receptor was taken from a young woman in good health. Material for sequencing was naive CD4+ T cells sorted from blood. As for subset: CD45RA+ positively selected. The chain joins TRBV5-1 to TRBJ2-7, with D possibly matching TRBD2 (6 bases). The chain's CDR3 is CASSLHNIGGNEQYF. DNA of the CDR3: TGCGCCAGCAGCTTGCACAACATCGGGGGAAACGAGCAGTACTTC.